This is a list of T cell receptor beta chains from one sample in a study of blood T cell repertoires in COVID-19. Some clones are missing from TCRdb's copy, which holds only in-frame ones; the method was immunoSEQ multiplex PCR. The sample has about 250,000 clones; over 75% are singletons. The source material was peripheral blood. These receptors all stem from a woman in her forties who had recovered from COVID-19. CDR3s include the opening cysteine and the closing phenylalanine or tryptophan. A D gene is named only where the DNA matches it firmly. A clone size is listed for some rows: how often the clone was seen (once, few, many), or a class if it is expanded.

j_gene: TRBJ1-1; v_gene: TRBV5-1; abundance: .; d_gene: .; CDR3aa: CASSFAGNTEAFF; CDR3nt: TGCGCCAGCAGCTTTGCAGGGAACACTGAAGCTTTCTTT
j_gene: TRBJ2-2; v_gene: TRBV7-2; abundance: .; d_gene: TRBD1; CDR3aa: CASSPAGGLGELFF; CDR3nt: TGTGCCAGCAGCCCCGCAGGGGGCCTGGGGGAGCTGTTTTTT
j_gene: TRBJ1-5; v_gene: TRBV19; abundance: few; d_gene: TRBD1; CDR3aa: CASSTTGTGIAQPQHF; CDR3nt: TGTGCCAGTAGTACGACCGGGACAGGAATCGCACAGCCCCAGCATTTT
j_gene: TRBJ2-5; v_gene: TRBV7-3; abundance: .; d_gene: .; CDR3aa: CASSFGTSPNQETQYF; CDR3nt: TGTGCCAGCAGCTTTGGGACTTCACCCAACCAAGAGACCCAGTACTTC
j_gene: TRBJ2-7; v_gene: TRBV19; abundance: .; d_gene: TRBD2; CDR3aa: CASSRSYGTSGSYEQYF; CDR3nt: TGTGCCAGTAGTAGGAGTTATGGGACTAGCGGGAGCTACGAGCAGTACTTC
j_gene: TRBJ1-3; v_gene: TRBV5-1; abundance: .; d_gene: TRBD1; CDR3aa: CASSLLYRGSGNTIYF; CDR3nt: TGCGCCAGCAGCTTACTTTACAGGGGTTCTGGAAACACCATATATTTT
j_gene: TRBJ2-5; v_gene: TRBV5-5; abundance: .; d_gene: .; CDR3aa: CASSFSGAQETQYF; CDR3nt: TGTGCCAGCAGTTTTTCAGGGGCGCAAGAGACCCAGTACTTC
j_gene: TRBJ1-6; v_gene: TRBV19; abundance: .; d_gene: .; CDR3aa: CASSTGYNSPLHF; CDR3nt: TGTGCCAGTAGTACAGGGTATAATTCACCCCTCCACTTT
j_gene: TRBJ2-7; v_gene: TRBV24-1; abundance: .; d_gene: TRBD1; CDR3aa: CATRDRVCEQYF; CDR3nt: TGTGCCACCAGGGACAGGGTTTGCGAGCAGTACTTC
j_gene: TRBJ2-2; v_gene: TRBV7-6; abundance: .; d_gene: .; CDR3aa: CASSLGQGGTGELFF; CDR3nt: TGTGCCAGCAGCTTAGGGCAGGGCGGCACCGGGGAGCTGTTTTTT
j_gene: TRBJ2-7; v_gene: TRBV5-1; abundance: .; d_gene: TRBD1; CDR3aa: CASSPTQGSGREQYF; CDR3nt: TGCGCCAGCAGCCCGACACAGGGGTCCGGCCGGGAGCAGTACTTC
j_gene: TRBJ1-3; v_gene: TRBV6-5; abundance: .; d_gene: .; CDR3aa: CASSRGGGNTIYF; CDR3nt: TGTGCCAGCAGTCGGGGGGGCGGGAACACCATATATTTT
j_gene: TRBJ1-5; v_gene: TRBV18; abundance: .; d_gene: TRBD1; CDR3aa: CASSGGQSSRQPQHF; CDR3nt: TGTGCCAGCTCAGGGGGACAGAGTAGTCGACAGCCCCAGCATTTT
j_gene: TRBJ2-7; v_gene: TRBV11-2; abundance: .; d_gene: TRBD1; CDR3aa: CASTSTGQRLNEQYF; CDR3nt: TGTGCCAGCACCTCAACGGGACAGCGGTTAAACGAGCAGTACTTC
j_gene: TRBJ1-6; v_gene: TRBV10-2; abundance: .; d_gene: .; CDR3aa: CASREQGIYNSPLHF; CDR3nt: TGCGCCAGCAGAGAACAGGGAATTTATAATTCACCCCTCCACTTT
j_gene: TRBJ1-1; v_gene: TRBV5-6; abundance: .; d_gene: TRBD1; CDR3aa: CASSLQGARTEAFF; CDR3nt: TGTGCCAGCAGCTTGCAGGGGGCGCGGACTGAAGCTTTCTTT
j_gene: TRBJ2-7; v_gene: TRBV6-2/TRBV6-3; abundance: .; d_gene: .; CDR3aa: CASSSGLPYEQYF; CDR3nt: TGTGCCAGCAGCTCCGGGTTACCCTACGAGCAGTACTTC
j_gene: TRBJ1-5; v_gene: TRBV6-5; abundance: .; d_gene: TRBD1; CDR3aa: CASSLTGGDNQPQHF; CDR3nt: TGTGCCAGCAGCCTAACAGGGGGAGACAATCAGCCCCAGCATTTT
j_gene: TRBJ2-1; v_gene: TRBV18; abundance: .; d_gene: TRBD1; CDR3aa: CASSPTRVQGTGDHNEQFF; CDR3nt: TGTGCCAGCTCACCTACTAGGGTCCAAGGGACAGGGGACCACAATGAGCAGTTCTTC
j_gene: TRBJ1-5; v_gene: TRBV18; abundance: .; d_gene: TRBD1; CDR3aa: CASSPAGQGYYQPQHF; CDR3nt: TGTGCCAGCTCACCAGCGGGACAGGGGTACTATCAGCCCCAGCATTTT
j_gene: TRBJ1-6; v_gene: TRBV5-6; abundance: once; d_gene: .; CDR3aa: CASRRRDNNSPLHF; CDR3nt: TGTGCCAGCAGGCGCCGGGATAATAATTCACCCCTCCACTTT
j_gene: TRBJ2-2; v_gene: TRBV19; abundance: .; d_gene: .; CDR3aa: CASSEQGAGELFF; CDR3nt: TGTGCCAGTAGTGAACAGGGCGCCGGGGAGCTGTTTTTT
j_gene: TRBJ1-6; v_gene: TRBV4-1; abundance: .; d_gene: TRBD1; CDR3aa: CASSTFGTGDFAPLHF; CDR3nt: TGCGCCAGCAGCACCTTTGGGACAGGGGATTTCGCACCCCTCCACTTT
j_gene: TRBJ2-1; v_gene: TRBV6-2/TRBV6-3; abundance: .; d_gene: .; CDR3aa: CASSYRTGRAFF; CDR3nt: TGTGCCAGCAGTTACCGGACGGGAAGGGCGTTCTTC
j_gene: TRBJ1-6; v_gene: TRBV7-7; abundance: .; d_gene: .; CDR3aa: CASSLASRVKDSPLHF; CDR3nt: TGTGCTAGCAGCTTAGCTTCGAGGGTTAAAGATTCACCCCTCCACTTT
j_gene: TRBJ2-4; v_gene: TRBV5-1; abundance: .; d_gene: TRBD2; CDR3aa: CASSFLAGEKSIQYF; CDR3nt: TGCGCCAGCAGCTTTTTAGCGGGAGAGAAATCTATTCAGTACTTC
j_gene: TRBJ2-7; v_gene: TRBV11-3; abundance: .; d_gene: TRBD2; CDR3aa: CASSFLSSGDSSYEQYF; CDR3nt: TGTGCCAGCAGCTTCTTAAGTAGCGGGGATAGCTCCTACGAGCAGTACTTC
j_gene: TRBJ1-2; v_gene: TRBV19; abundance: .; d_gene: .; CDR3aa: CASSIDVRGGPGYGYTF; CDR3nt: TGTGCCAGTAGTATAGATGTCAGGGGTGGGCCGGGCTATGGCTACACCTTC
j_gene: TRBJ1-5; v_gene: TRBV10-3; abundance: .; d_gene: TRBD1; CDR3aa: CAISDWDRGSNQPQHF; CDR3nt: TGTGCCATCAGTGACTGGGACAGGGGTAGCAATCAGCCCCAGCATTTT
j_gene: TRBJ2-3; v_gene: TRBV7-9; abundance: .; d_gene: TRBD2; CDR3aa: CASSRSGGRGDTQYF; CDR3nt: TGTGCCAGCAGCCGTTCGGGGGGGCGTGGAGATACGCAGTATTTT
j_gene: TRBJ2-2; v_gene: TRBV7-9; abundance: .; d_gene: .; CDR3aa: CASSLGAPGELFF; CDR3nt: TGTGCCAGCAGCTTAGGCGCGCCCGGGGAGCTGTTTTTT
j_gene: TRBJ2-5; v_gene: TRBV7-5; abundance: .; d_gene: .; CDR3aa: CARSLVSSGGTSGETQYF; CDR3nt: TGTGCCAGAAGCTTAGTGTCTAGCGGGGGGACATCTGGGGAGACCCAGTACTTC
j_gene: TRBJ1-3; v_gene: TRBV19; abundance: .; d_gene: TRBD1; CDR3aa: CASSLDRAAGNTIYF; CDR3nt: TGTGCCAGTAGTCTCGACAGGGCGGCTGGAAACACCATATATTTT
j_gene: TRBJ2-3; v_gene: TRBV28; abundance: .; d_gene: .; CDR3aa: CASSLMGAGADTQYF; CDR3nt: TGTGCCAGCAGCTTGATGGGGGCAGGGGCAGATACGCAGTATTTT
j_gene: TRBJ2-1; v_gene: TRBV11-2; abundance: .; d_gene: .; CDR3aa: CASSLGLGQRWVSEQFF; CDR3nt: TGTGCCAGCAGCTTAGGCCTGGGACAACGGTGGGTAAGTGAGCAGTTCTTC
j_gene: TRBJ1-2; v_gene: TRBV24-1; abundance: .; d_gene: TRBD1; CDR3aa: CATSETGYGYTF; CDR3nt: TGTGCCACCAGTGAGACAGGGTATGGCTACACCTTC
j_gene: TRBJ1-2; v_gene: TRBV19; abundance: .; d_gene: .; CDR3aa: CASSSQRSGQGNYGYTF; CDR3nt: TGTGCCAGTAGTAGCCAAAGGAGTGGGCAGGGCAACTATGGCTACACCTTC